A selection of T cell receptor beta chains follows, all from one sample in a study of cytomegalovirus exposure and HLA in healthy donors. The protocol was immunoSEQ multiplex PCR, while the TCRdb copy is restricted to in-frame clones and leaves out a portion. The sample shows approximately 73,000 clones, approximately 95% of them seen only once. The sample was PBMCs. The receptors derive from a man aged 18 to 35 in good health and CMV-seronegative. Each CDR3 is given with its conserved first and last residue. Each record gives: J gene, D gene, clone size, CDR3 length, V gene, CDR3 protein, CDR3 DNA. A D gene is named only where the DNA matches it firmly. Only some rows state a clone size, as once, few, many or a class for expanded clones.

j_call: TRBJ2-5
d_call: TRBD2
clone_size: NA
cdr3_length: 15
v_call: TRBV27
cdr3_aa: CASSWAVAGKETQYF
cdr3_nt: TGTGCCAGCAGTTGGGCGGTAGCGGGGAAAGAGACCCAGTACTTC

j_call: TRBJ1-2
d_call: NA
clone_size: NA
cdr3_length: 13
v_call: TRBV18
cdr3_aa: CASSPAKTYGYTF
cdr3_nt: TGTGCCAGCTCACCAGCGAAAACCTATGGCTACACCTTC

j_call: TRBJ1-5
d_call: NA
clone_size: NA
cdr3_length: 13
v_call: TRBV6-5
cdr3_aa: CASSFSQGQPQHF
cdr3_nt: TGTGCCAGCAGTTTTTCGCAGGGTCAGCCCCAGCATTTT

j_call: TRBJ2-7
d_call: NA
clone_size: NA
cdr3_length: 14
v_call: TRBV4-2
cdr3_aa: CASSQVGGAYEQYF
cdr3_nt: TGTGCCAGCAGCCAAGTCGGCGGAGCCTACGAGCAGTACTTC

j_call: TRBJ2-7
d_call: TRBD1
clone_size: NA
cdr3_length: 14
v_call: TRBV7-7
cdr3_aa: CASSLGQGAYEQYF
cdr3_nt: TGTGCTAGCAGCTTGGGACAGGGGGCCTACGAGCAGTACTTC

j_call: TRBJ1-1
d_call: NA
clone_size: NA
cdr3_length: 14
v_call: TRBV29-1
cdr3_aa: CSVRQKMTNTEAFF
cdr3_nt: TGCAGCGTTAGACAGAAAATGACGAACACTGAAGCTTTCTTT

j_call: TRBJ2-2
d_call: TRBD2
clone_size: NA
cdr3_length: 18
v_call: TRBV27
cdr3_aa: CASSAESLAGVNTGELFF
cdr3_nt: TGTGCCAGCAGTGCCGAATCCTTAGCGGGGGTGAACACCGGGGAGCTGTTTTTT

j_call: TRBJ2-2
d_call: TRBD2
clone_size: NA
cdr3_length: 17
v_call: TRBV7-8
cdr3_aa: CASSRTSGGPNTGELFF
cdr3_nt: TGTGCCAGCAGTCGGACTAGCGGGGGGCCTAACACCGGGGAGCTGTTTTTT

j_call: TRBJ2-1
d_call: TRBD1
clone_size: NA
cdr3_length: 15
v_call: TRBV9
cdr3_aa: CASSTEGTGIDEQFF
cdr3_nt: TGTGCCAGCAGCACCGAAGGGACAGGGATCGATGAGCAGTTCTTC

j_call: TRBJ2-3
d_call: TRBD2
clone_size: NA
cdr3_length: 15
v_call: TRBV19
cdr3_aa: CASSKGLAGKDTQYF
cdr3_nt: TGTGCCAGTAGTAAGGGACTAGCGGGGAAAGATACGCAGTATTTT

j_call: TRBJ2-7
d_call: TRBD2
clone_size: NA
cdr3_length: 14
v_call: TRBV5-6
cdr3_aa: CASSWSGGSYEQYF
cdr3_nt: TGTGCCAGCAGCTGGAGCGGGGGATCCTACGAGCAGTACTTC

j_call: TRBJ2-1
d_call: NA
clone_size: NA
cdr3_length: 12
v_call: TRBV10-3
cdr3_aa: CATRGGDNEQFF
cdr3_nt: TGTGCCACCCGAGGGGGGGACAATGAGCAGTTCTTC

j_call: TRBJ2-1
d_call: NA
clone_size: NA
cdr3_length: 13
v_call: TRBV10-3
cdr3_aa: CAISLTEYNEQFF
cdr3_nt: TGTGCCATCAGTTTGACAGAATACAATGAGCAGTTCTTC

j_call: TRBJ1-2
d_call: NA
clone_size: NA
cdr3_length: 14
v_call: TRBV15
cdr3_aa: CATSTSIDSYGYTF
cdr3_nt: TGTGCCACCAGCACCTCAATAGACAGTTATGGCTACACCTTC

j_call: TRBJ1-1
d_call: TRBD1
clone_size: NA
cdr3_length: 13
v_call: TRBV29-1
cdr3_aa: CSVDRAGNTEAFF
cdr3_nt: TGCAGCGTCGACAGGGCTGGGAACACTGAAGCTTTCTTT

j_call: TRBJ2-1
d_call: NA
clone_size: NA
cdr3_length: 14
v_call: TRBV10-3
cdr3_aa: CAISPGQGYNEQFF
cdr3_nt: TGTGCCATCAGCCCGGGACAAGGGTACAATGAGCAGTTCTTC

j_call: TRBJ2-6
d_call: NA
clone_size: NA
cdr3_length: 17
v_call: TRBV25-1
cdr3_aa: CASSFLNGGTGANVLTF
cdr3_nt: TGTGCCAGCAGTTTTCTTAATGGGGGGACCGGGGCCAACGTCCTGACTTTC

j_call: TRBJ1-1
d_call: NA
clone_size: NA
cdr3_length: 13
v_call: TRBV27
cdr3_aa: CASSWGVNTEAFF
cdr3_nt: TGTGCCAGCAGTTGGGGGGTAAACACTGAAGCTTTCTTT

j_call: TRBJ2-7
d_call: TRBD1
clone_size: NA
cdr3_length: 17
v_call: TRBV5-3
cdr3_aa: CARSLEQGSPLSYEQYF
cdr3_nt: TGTGCCAGAAGCTTGGAACAGGGGAGCCCTCTCTCCTACGAGCAGTACTTC

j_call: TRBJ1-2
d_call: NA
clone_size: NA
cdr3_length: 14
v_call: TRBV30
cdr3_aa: CAWSWGQTIYGYTF
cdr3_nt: TGTGCCTGGAGTTGGGGACAAACCATCTATGGCTACACCTTC

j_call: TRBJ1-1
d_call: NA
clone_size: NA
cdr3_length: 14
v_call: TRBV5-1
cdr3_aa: CASSSHRVEAEAFF
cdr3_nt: TGCGCCAGCAGCTCCCACAGGGTTGAGGCTGAAGCTTTCTTT

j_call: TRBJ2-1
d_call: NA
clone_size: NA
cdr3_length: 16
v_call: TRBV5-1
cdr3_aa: CASSLGGGFSYNEQFF
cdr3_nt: TGCGCCAGCAGCTTAGGGGGGGGGTTTTCCTACAATGAGCAGTTCTTC

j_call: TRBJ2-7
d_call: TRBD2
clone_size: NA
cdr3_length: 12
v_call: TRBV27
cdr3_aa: CASSFGGDEQYF
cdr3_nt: TGTGCCAGCAGTTTTGGGGGGGACGAGCAGTACTTC

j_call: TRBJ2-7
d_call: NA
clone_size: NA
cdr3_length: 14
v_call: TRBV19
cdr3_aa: CASSTKGQVGEQYF
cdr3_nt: TGTGCCAGTAGTACAAAGGGGCAGGTTGGCGAGCAGTACTTC

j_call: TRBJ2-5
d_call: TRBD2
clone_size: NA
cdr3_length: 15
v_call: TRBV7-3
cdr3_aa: CASSLTWGGVETQYF
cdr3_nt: TGTGCCAGCAGCTTAACCTGGGGGGGAGTTGAGACCCAGTACTTC

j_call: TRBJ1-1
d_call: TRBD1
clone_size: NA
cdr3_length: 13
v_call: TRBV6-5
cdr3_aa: CASSFTGGTEAFF
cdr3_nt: TGTGCCAGCAGTTTTACAGGGGGCACTGAAGCTTTCTTT

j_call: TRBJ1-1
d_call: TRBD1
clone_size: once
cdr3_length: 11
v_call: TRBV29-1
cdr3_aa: CSEQGVTEAFF
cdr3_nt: TGCTCCGAACAGGGGGTCACTGAAGCTTTCTTT

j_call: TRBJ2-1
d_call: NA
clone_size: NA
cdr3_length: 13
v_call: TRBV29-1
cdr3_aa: CSGKTSSYNEQFF
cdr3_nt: TGCAGCGGCAAGACTTCCTCCTACAATGAGCAGTTCTTC

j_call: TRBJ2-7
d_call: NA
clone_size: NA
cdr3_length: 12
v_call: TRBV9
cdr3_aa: CASSRELDEQYF
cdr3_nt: TGTGCCAGCAGCCGGGAGTTGGACGAGCAGTACTTC

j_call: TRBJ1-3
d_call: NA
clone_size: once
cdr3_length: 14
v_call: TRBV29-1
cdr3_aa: CSVQPRNSGNTIYF
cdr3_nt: TGCAGCGTTCAACCGCGTAACTCTGGAAACACCATATATTTT

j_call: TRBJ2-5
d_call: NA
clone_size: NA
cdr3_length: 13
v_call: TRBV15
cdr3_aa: CATSTGYQETQYF
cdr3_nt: TGTGCCACCAGCACGGGGTACCAAGAGACCCAGTACTTC

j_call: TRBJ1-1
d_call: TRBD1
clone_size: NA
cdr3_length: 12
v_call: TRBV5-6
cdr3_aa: CASLTGFTEAFF
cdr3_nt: TGTGCCAGCCTGACAGGGTTCACTGAAGCTTTCTTT

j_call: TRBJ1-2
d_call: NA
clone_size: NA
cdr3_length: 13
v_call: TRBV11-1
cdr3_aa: CASSGGQSYGYTF
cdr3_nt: TGTGCCAGCAGCGGAGGGCAGAGTTATGGCTACACCTTC

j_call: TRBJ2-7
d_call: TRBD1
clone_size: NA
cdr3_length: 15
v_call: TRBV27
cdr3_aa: CASSSPGQGTYEQYF
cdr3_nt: TGTGCCAGCAGTTCCCCGGGACAGGGCACGTATGAGCAGTACTTC

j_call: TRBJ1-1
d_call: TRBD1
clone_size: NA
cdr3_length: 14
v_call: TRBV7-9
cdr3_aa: CASGLTGSGTEAFF
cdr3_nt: TGTGCCAGCGGACTGACAGGGTCTGGCACTGAAGCTTTCTTT

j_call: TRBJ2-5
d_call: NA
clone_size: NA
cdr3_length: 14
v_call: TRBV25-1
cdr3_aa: CASSGGLLQETQYF
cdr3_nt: TGTGCCAGCAGTGGAGGACTCCTCCAAGAGACCCAGTACTTC

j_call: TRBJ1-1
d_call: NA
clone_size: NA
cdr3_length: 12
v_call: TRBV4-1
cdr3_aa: CASSQDFSEAFF
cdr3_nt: TGCGCCAGCAGCCAAGATTTCAGTGAAGCTTTCTTT

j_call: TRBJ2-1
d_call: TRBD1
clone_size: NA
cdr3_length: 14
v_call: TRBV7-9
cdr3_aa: CASSPGQGFNEQFF
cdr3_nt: TGTGCCAGCAGCCCGGGACAGGGTTTCAATGAGCAGTTCTTC

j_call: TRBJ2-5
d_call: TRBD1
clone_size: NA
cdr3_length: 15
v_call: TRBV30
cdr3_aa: CAWSVGTGGQETQYF
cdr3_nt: TGTGCCTGGAGTGTAGGGACAGGGGGACAAGAGACCCAGTACTTC

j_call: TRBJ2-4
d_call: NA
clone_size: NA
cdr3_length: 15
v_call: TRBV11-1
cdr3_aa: CASSLGQQGGNIQYF
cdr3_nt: TGTGCCAGCAGCTTAGGTCAGCAGGGTGGCAACATTCAGTACTTC

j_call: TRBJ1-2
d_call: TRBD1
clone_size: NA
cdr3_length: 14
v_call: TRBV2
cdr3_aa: CASSEGGTGEGYTF
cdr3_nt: TGTGCCAGCAGTGAAGGGGGGACAGGGGAGGGCTACACCTTC

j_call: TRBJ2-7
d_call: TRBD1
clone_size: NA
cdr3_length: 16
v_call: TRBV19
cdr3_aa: CASSIDPGQGLYEQYF
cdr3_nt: TGTGCCAGTAGTATAGACCCGGGACAGGGCCTCTACGAGCAGTACTTC